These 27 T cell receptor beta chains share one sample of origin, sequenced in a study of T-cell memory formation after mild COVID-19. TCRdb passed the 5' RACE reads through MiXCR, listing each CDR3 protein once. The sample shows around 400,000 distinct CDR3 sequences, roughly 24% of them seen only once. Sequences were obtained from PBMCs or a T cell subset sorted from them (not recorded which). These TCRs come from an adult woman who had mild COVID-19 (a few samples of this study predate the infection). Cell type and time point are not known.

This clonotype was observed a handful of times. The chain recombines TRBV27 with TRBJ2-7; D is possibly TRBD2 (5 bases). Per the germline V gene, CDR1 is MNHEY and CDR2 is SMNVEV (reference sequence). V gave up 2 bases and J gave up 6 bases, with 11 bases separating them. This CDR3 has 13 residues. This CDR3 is CASSLQETSEQYF. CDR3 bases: TGTGCCAGCAGTTTACAGGAAACTAGCGAGCAGTACTTC.

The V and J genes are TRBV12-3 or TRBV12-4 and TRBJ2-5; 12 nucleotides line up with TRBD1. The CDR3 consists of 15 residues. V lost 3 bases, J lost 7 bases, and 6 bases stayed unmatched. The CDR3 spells CASSFGDRGLATQYF. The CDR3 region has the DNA TGTGCCAGCAGTTTTGGGGACAGGGGGCTGGCGACCCAGTACTTC.

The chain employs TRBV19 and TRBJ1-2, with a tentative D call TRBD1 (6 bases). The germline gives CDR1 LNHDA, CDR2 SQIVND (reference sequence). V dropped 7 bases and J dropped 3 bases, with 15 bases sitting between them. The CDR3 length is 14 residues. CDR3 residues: CASNIVAGDYGYTF. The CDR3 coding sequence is TGTGCCAGTAATATTGTGGCAGGGGACTATGGCTACACCTTC.

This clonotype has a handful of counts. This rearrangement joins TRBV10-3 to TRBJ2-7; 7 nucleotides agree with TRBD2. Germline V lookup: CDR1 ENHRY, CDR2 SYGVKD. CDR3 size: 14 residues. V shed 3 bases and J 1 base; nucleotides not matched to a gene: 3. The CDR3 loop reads CAISDGGRSYEQYF. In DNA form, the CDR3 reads TGTGCCATCAGTGACGGCGGGAGATCCTACGAGCAGTACTTC.

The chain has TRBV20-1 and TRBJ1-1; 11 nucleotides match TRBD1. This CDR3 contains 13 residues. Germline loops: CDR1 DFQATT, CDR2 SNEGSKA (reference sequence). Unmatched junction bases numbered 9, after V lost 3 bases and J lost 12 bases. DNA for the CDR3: TGCAGTGCTAGGGACAGGGGGCCTAAAAAAACTTTCTTT. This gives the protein CSARDRGPKKTFF.

This chain's CDR3 is CASSQGSVYGYTF. Written as DNA, the CDR3 is TGTGCCAGCAGCCAGGGGAGTGTCTATGGCTACACCTTC. The chain couples TRBV14 to TRBJ1-2; D is ambiguous. V lost 3 bases and J lost 4, with 9 bases in between. The CDR3 has 13 residues. Germline CDR1 SGHDN, CDR2 FVKESK. Complete variable domain (other parts from reference TRBV14 and TRBJ1-2): EAGVTQFPSHSVIEKGQTVTLRCDPISGHDNLYWYRRVMGKEIKFLLHFVKESKQDESGMPNNRFLAERTGGTYSTLKVQPAELEDSGVYFCASSQGSVYGYTFGSGTRLTVV.

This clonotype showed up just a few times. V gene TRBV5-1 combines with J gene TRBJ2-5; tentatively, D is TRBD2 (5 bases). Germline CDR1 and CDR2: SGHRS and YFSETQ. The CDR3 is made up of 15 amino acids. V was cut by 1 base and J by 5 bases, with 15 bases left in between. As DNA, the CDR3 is TGCGCCAGCAGCTTGCTCGGACTTACAGAGGAGACCCAGTACTTC. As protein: CASSLLGLTEETQYF. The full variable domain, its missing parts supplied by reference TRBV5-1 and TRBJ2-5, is KAGVTQTPRYLIKTRGQQVTLSCSPISGHRSVSWYQQTPGQGLQFLFEYFSETQRNKGNFPGRFSGRQFSNSRSEMNVSTLELGDSALYLCASSLLGLTEETQYFGPGTRLLVL.

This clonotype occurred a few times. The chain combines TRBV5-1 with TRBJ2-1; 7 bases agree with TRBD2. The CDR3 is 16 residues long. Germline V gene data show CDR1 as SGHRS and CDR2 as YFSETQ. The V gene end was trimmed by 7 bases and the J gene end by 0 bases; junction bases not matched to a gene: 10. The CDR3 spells CASPQGGSSSYNEQFF. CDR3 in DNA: TGCGCCAGCCCCCAGGGAGGGAGTTCCTCCTACAATGAGCAGTTCTTC.

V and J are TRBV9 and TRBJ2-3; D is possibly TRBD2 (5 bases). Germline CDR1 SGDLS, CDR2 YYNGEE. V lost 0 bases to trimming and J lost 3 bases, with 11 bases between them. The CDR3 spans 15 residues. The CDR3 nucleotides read TGTGCCAGCAGCGTAGGGGCTAGCCAAACAGATACGCAGTATTTT. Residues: CASSVGASQTDTQYF.

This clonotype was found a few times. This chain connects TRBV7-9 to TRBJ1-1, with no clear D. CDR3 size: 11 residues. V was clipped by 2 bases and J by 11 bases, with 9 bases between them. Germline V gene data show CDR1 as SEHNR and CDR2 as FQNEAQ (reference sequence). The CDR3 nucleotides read TGTGCCAGCAGCTTAACTAATTGGGCTTTCTTT. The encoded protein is CASSLTNWAFF.

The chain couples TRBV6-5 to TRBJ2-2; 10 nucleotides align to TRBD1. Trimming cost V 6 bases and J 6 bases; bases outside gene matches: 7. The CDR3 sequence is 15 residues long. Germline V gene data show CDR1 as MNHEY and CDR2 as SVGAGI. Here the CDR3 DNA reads TGTGCCAGCAGGTCCGGGACAGGGGCCGCCGGGGAGCTGTTTTTT. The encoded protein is CASRSGTGAAGELFF.

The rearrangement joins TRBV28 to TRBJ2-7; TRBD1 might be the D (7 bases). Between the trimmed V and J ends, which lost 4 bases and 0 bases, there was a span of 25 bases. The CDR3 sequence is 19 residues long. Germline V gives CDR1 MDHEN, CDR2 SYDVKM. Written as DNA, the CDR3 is TGTGCCAGCAGTTGGGGGGTTCGTCGTGCCGGGACAGTCTCCTACGAGCAGTACTTC. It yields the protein CASSWGVRRAGTVSYEQYF.

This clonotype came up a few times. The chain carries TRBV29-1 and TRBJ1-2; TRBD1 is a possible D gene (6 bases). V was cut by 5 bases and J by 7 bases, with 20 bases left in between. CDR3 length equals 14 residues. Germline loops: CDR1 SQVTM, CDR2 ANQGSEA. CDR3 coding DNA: TGCAGCGTTACCACCGGGACATTAGGTAGTGGCTACACCTTC. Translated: CSVTTGTLGSGYTF.

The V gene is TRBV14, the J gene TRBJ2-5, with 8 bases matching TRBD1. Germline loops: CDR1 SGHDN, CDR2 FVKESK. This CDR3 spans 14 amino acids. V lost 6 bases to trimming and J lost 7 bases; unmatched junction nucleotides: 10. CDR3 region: CASSSDRDAWTQYF. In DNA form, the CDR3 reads TGTGCCAGCAGTTCGGACAGGGATGCTTGGACCCAGTACTTC.

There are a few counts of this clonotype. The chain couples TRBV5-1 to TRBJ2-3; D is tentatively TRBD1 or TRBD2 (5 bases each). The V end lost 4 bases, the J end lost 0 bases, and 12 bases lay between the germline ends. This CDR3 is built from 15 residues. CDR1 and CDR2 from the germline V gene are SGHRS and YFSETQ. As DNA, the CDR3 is TGCGCCAGCAGCCGAGTGGGGGATAGCACAGATACGCAGTATTTT. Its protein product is CASSRVGDSTDTQYF.

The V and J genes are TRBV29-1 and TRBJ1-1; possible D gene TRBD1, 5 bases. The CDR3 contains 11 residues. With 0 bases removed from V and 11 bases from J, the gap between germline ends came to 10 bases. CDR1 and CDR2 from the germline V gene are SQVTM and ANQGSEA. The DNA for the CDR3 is TGCAGCGTTGAAGATCACGAGGGGGCTTTCTTT. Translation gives CSVEDHEGAFF. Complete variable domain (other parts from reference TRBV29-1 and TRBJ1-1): SAVISQKPSRDICQRGTSLTIQCQVDSQVTMMFWYRQQPGQSLTLIATANQGSEATYESGFVIDKFPISRPNLTFSTLTVSNMSPEDSSIYLCSVEDHEGAFFGQGTRLTVV.

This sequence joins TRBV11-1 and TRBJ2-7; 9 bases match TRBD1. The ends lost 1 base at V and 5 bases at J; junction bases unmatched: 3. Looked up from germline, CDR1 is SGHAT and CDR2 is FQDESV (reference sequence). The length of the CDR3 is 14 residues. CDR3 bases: TGTGCCAGCAGCTTAGGGGACAGGGTCCACGAGCAGTACTTC. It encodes CASSLGDRVHEQYF.

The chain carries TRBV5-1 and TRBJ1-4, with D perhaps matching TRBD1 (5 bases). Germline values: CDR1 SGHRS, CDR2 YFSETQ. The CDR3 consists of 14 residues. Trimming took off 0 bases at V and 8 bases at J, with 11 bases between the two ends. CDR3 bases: TGCGCCAGCAGCTTGGCAGGGTTGGAAGAAAAACTGTTTTTT. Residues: CASSLAGLEEKLFF.

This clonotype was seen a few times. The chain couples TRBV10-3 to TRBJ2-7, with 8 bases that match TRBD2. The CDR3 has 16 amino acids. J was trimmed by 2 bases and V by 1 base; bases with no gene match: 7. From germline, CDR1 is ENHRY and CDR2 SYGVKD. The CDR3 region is CAISELSGSGAYEQYF. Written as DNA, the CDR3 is TGTGCCATCAGTGAGTTGAGCGGGAGTGGAGCCTACGAGCAGTACTTC.

The CDR3 DNA sequence: TGTGCCAGCAGCTTAGGCGGGGGGATCTCCTACGAGCAGTACTTC. It translates to CASSLGGGISYEQYF. The rearrangement uses TRBV7-9 and TRBJ2-7; 8 positions agree with TRBD2. Germline V gene sequence: CDR1 SEHNR, CDR2 FQNEAQ (reference sequence). The CDR3 has 15 residues. The J segment lost 0 bases and the V segment lost 1 base, leaving 2 bases of the junction unmatched.

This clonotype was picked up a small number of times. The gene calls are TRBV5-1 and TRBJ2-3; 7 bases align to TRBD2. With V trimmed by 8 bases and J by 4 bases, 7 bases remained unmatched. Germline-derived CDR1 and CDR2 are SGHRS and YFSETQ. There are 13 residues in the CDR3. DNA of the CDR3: TGCGCCAGTACCTACCGGGAGGCAGATACGCAGTATTTT. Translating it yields CASTYREADTQYF.

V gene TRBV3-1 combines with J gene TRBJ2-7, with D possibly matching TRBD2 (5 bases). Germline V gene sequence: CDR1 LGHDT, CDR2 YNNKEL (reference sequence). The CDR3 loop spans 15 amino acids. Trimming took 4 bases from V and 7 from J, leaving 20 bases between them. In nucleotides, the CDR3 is TGTGCCAGCAGCCCTGAGCTGGGAACTGAGGGAGAGCAGTACTTC. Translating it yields CASSPELGTEGEQYF.

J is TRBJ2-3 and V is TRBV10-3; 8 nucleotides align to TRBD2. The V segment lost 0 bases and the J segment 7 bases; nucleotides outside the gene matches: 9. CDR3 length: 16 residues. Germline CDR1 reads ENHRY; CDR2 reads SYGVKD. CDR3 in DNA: TGTGCCATCAGTGAGTCAAATAGCGGGGAAAGGAATACGCAGTATTTT. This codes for CAISESNSGERNTQYF.

In DNA, the CDR3 is TGTGCCAGCTCGCCGCTACCATCACTAGCGGGAGGGCCCGCAGATACGCAGTATTTT. It yields the protein CASSPLPSLAGGPADTQYF. The rearrangement links TRBV18 to TRBJ2-3; 13 bases are a match to TRBD2. This CDR3 has 19 amino acids. Germline-derived CDR1 and CDR2 are KGHSH and LQKENI. Trimming at V came to 6 bases and at J to 4 bases, leaving 16 bases not matched to a gene. The variable domain in full, completed from reference TRBV18 and TRBJ2-3, reads NAGVMQNPRHLVRRRGQEARLRCSPMKGHSHVYWYRQLPEEGLKFMVYLQKENIIDESGMPKERFSAEFPKEGPSILRIQQVVRGDSAAYFCASSPLPSLAGGPADTQYFGPGTRLTVL.

The CDR3, as DNA: TGTGCCAGCAGCTCCCGGGGAGTGCCCGAGCAGTACTTC. As protein: CASSSRGVPEQYF. The V and J genes are TRBV5-8 and TRBJ2-7; tentatively, D is TRBD2 (5 bases). Germline V gene data show CDR1 as SGHTS and CDR2 as YDEGEE. The V end lost 3 bases, the J end lost 6 bases, and 13 bases lay between the germline ends. The CDR3 spans 13 residues.

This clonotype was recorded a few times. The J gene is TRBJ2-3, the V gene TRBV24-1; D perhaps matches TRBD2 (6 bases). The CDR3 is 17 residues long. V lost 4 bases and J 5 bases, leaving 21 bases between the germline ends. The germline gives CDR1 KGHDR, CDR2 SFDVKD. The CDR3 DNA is TGTGCCACCAGTGACATGGACCCGGGGGTAGGCGGAGATACGCAGTATTTT. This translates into CATSDMDPGVGGDTQYF.

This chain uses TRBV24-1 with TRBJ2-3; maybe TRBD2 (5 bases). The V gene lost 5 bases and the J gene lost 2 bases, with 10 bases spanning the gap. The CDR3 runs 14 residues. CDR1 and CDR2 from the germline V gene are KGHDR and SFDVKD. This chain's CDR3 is CATSGADYTDTQYF. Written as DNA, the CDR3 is TGTGCCACCAGTGGCGCCGACTACACAGATACGCAGTATTTT.